The 10 T cell receptor beta chains below come from one sample, sequenced in a study of CD4+ T cells in melanoma. Sequencing was performed with immunoSEQ multiplex PCR; in TCRdb, only in-frame clones are kept and a portion is missing. The sample includes 50,000 to 60,000 clones, roughly three quarters seen only once; the top ten take approximately 5%. Sample: tumor tissue. These receptors were collected from a human donor with melanoma.

V is TRBV5-4 and J is TRBJ2-7; 7 nucleotides agree with TRBD1. V lost 0 bases and J lost 3; bases outside the gene matches: 6. Germline V lookup: CDR1 SGHNT, CDR2 YYREEE (reference sequence). The CDR3 contains 15 residues. CDR3 region: CASSLDPTGFYEQYF. CDR3 DNA: TGTGCCAGCAGCTTGGACCCGACAGGGTTCTACGAGCAGTACTTC.

The gene calls are TRBV29-1 and TRBJ1-2; D is possibly TRBD1 (5 bases). CDR3 length equals 14 residues. Germline V lookup: CDR1 SQVTM, CDR2 ANQGSEA. The ends were cut back, 6 bases at V and 6 bases at J, with 20 bases in the middle. CDR3 coding DNA: TGCAGCGTCGCCGGTCGGGGCAGTAGGAATGGCTACACCTTC. It specifies CSVAGRGSRNGYTF.

The chain recombines TRBV21-1 with TRBJ1-3; the D call in the table, TRBD1, was not verified against the DNA. TRBV21-1 is flagged as a pseudogene. The CDR3 is 18 residues long. CDR3 nucleotide sequence: TGTGCCAGCAGCAAAGACCGGTCCAGGCATTGCTCTGGAAACACCATATATTTT. Translation: CASSKDRSRHCSGNTIYF.

The chain couples TRBV9 to TRBJ2-3, with TRBD1 identical over 9 bases. Per the germline V gene, CDR1 is SGDLS and CDR2 is YYNGEE. V was pared by 4 bases and J by 6 bases, with 9 bases of the junction left unmatched. The CDR3 sequence is 15 residues long. CDR3 loop: CASSPGTGSIDTQYF. The CDR3 nucleotides read TGTGCCAGCAGCCCCGGGACAGGGTCTATCGATACGCAGTATTTT.

The chain carries TRBV29-1 and TRBJ2-5, with a weak D call TRBD1 (6 bases). CDR1 is SQVTM and CDR2 is ANQGSEA in the germline V gene. With 7 bases removed from V and 7 bases from J, the gap between germline ends came to 19 bases. The CDR3 extends over 13 amino acids. CDR3 loop: CSAQGEGVGTQYF. The CDR3 bases are TGCAGCGCCCAAGGAGAGGGGGTAGGGACCCAGTACTTC.

In this sample, this clone turned up a few times. The chain has TRBV7-6 and TRBJ1-1; 7 bases line up with TRBD1. The germline V gene encodes CDR1 SGHVS and CDR2 FNYEAQ. This CDR3 spans 14 amino acids. Trimming removed 1 base from V and 6 bases from J; junction bases left unmatched: 5. In nucleotides, the CDR3 is TGTGCCAGCAGCTTAGGGACAGGAAGGCCTGAAGCTTTCTTT. It translates to CASSLGTGRPEAFF.

This chain links TRBV5-6 with TRBJ2-1; 8 bases match TRBD1. The junction had 6 bases not matched to a gene; V was cut back by 1 base and J by 9 bases. The CDR3 extends over 14 amino acids. Germline CDR1 and CDR2: SGHDT and YYEEEE. The CDR3 region is CASSLSAGGSEQFF. In nucleotides, the CDR3 is TGTGCCAGCAGCTTGTCGGCAGGGGGCAGTGAGCAGTTCTTC.

This chain connects TRBV5-1 to TRBJ2-3, with 10 positions matching TRBD2. Losses at the gene ends were 4 bases for V and 4 bases for J; bases not matched to a gene: 6. Germline V gives CDR1 SGHRS, CDR2 YFSETQ. The length of the CDR3 is 15 residues. The CDR3 sequence is CASSQSGGAADTQYF. The DNA of the CDR3 is TGCGCCAGCAGCCAAAGCGGGGGGGCGGCAGATACGCAGTATTTT.

V usage is TRBV7-6 and J usage is TRBJ1-3; maybe TRBD1 (6 bases). Germline V gene data show CDR1 as SGHVS and CDR2 as FNYEAQ. There are 14 residues in the CDR3. V lost 5 bases and J 2 bases, leaving 10 bases between the germline ends. The CDR3 region is CASSRQGTGNTIYF. The CDR3 DNA is TGTGCCAGCAGCCGTCAGGGGACTGGAAACACCATATATTTT.

The chain is built from TRBV13 and TRBJ2-7, with TRBD1 matching over 10 bases. Germline V gene data show CDR1 as PRHDT and CDR2 as FYEKMQ (reference sequence). There are 13 residues in the CDR3. Trimming at V came to 5 bases and at J to 6 bases, leaving 4 bases not matched to a gene. The CDR3 sequence: CASSTGTGVEQYF. In nucleotides, the CDR3 is TGTGCCAGCAGCACCGGGACAGGGGTCGAGCAGTACTTC.